This paragraph reports one TCR beta chain. Original analysis: Amplification of reference gene primers provided the estimated nucleated cell counts. The assay was immunoSEQ multiplex PCR, and TCRdb's table has in-frame clones only and misses some. V and J calls and clone size are those listed in that table; D and trimming were worked out from the DNA. Of some 180,000 clones listed, about 85% are singletons. The V segment lost 4 bases and the J segment 4 bases; nucleotides outside the gene matches: 16. Germline CDR1 reads SQVTM; CDR2 reads ANQGSEA. This CDR3 contains 18 residues. The sample is drawn from a study of blood T cell repertoires in COVID-19. Study background: Specimens from acute and convalescent COVID-19 originated in the United States, Italy and Spain. T cells, B-cell-depleted T cells, or PBMCs supplied cDNA or gDNA.

Sequenced: peripheral blood. The source is a man in his 60s with active or convalescent COVID-19. The chain uses TRBV29-1 and TRBJ2-6, with TRBD1 identical over 7 bases. The CDR3 spells CSVAVRGQGSSGANVLTF. CDR3 coding DNA: TGCAGCGTTGCAGTTAGGGGGCAGGGATCATCCGGGGCCAACGTCCTGACTTTC.